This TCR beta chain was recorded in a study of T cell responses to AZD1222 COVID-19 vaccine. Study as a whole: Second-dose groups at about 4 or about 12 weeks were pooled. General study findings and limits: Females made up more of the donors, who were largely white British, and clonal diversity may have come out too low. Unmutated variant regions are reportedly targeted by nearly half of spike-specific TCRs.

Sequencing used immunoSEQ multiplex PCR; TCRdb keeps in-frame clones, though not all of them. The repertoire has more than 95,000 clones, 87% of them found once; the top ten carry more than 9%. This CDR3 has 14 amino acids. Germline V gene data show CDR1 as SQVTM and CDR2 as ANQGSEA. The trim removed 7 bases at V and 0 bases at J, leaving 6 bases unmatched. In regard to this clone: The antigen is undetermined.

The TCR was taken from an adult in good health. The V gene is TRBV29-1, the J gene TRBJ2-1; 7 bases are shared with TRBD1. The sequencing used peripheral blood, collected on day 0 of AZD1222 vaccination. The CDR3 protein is CSAKDRASYNEQFF. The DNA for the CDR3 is TGCAGCGCAAAAGACAGGGCCTCCTACAATGAGCAGTTCTTC.